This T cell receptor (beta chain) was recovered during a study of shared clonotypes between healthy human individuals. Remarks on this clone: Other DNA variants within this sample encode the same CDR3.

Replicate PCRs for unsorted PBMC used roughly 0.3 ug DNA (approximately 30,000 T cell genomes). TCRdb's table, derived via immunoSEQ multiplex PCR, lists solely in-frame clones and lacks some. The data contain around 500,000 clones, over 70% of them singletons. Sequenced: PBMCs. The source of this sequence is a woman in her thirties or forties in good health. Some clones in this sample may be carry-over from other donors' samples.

The DNA of the CDR3 is TGTGCCAGCAGCCGAGGTGGGGAGCTGTTTTTT. It specifies CASSRGGELFF. This chain links TRBV7-2 with TRBJ2-2; D not resolved. CDR1 is SGHTA and CDR2 is FQGNSA in the germline V gene. This CDR3 comprises 11 residues. V lost 5 bases and J lost 8, with 6 bases in between.